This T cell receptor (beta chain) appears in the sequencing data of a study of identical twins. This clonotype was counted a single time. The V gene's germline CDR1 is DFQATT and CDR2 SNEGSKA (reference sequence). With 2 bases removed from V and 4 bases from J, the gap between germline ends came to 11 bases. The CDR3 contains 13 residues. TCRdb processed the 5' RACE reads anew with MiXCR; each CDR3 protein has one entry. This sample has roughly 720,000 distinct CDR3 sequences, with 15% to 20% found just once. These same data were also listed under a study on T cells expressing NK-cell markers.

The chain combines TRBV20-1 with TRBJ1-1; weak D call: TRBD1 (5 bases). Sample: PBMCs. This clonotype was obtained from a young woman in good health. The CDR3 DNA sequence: TGCAGTGCTAGACGAGACAGAGTCACTGAAGCTTTCTTT. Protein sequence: CSARRDRVTEAFF.